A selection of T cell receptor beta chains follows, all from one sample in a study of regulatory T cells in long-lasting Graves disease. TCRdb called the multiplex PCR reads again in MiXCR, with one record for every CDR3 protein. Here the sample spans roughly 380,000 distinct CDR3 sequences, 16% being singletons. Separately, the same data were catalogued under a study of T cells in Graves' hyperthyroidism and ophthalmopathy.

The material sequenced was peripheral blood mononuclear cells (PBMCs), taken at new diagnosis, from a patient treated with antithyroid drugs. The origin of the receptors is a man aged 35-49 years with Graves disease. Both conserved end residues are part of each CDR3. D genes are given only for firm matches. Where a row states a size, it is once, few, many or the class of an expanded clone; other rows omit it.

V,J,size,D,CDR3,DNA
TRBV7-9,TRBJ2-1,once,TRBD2,CASSLALAGSNEQFF,TGTGCCAGCAGCTTAGCTCTAGCGGGCAGCAATGAGCAGTTCTTC
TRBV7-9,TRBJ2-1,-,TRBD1,CASKPQGAKGNEQFF,TGTGCCAGCAAACCACAGGGGGCGAAAGGCAATGAGCAGTTCTTC
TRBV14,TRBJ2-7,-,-,CASTTFRSSYEQYF,TGTGCCAGCACCACGTTCCGGAGTTCCTACGAGCAGTACTTC
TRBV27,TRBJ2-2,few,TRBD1,CASSPLGQGAELNTGELFF,TGTGCCAGCAGTCCTCTCGGACAGGGAGCCGAGTTGAACACCGGGGAGCTGTTTTTT
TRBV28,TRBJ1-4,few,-,CASRDPSTNEKLFF,TGTGCCAGCAGGGACCCTTCAACTAATGAAAAACTGTTTTTT
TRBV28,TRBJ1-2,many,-,CASSPRQYGYTF,TGTGCCAGCAGTCCCCGGCAGTATGGCTACACCTTC
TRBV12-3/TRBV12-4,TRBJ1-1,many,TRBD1,CASSRDRASAFF,TGTGCCAGCAGCCGCGACAGGGCGTCAGCTTTCTTT
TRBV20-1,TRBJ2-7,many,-,CSARPAGFYEQYF,TGCAGTGCTAGACCGGCGGGGTTCTACGAGCAGTACTTC
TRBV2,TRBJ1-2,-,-,CASSYTNSPTNYGYTF,TGTGCCAGCAGTTATACTAACAGCCCAACCAACTATGGCTACACCTTC
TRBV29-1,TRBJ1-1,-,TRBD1,CSACYGTGGGEAFF,TGCAGCGCTTGTTATGGGACAGGGGGGGGAGAAGCTTTCTTT
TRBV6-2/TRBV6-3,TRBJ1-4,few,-,CASRGYDPNEKLFF,TGTGCCAGCAGGGGGTACGACCCTAATGAAAAACTGTTTTTT
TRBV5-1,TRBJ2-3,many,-,CASSLRPGTDTQYF,TGCGCCAGCAGCCTCCGACCCGGCACAGATACGCAGTATTTT
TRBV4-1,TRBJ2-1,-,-,CASSGQIIYNEQFF,TGCGCCAGTTCGGGACAAATTATCTACAATGAGCAGTTCTTC
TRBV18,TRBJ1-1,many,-,CASSAYRASEAFF,TGTGCCAGCTCAGCTTACAGGGCCTCTGAAGCTTTCTTT
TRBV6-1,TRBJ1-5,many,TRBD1,CARKTGDRVHGLYSNQPQHF,TGTGCCAGGAAGACGGGGGACAGGGTTCATGGCCTATATAGCAATCAGCCCCAGCATTTT
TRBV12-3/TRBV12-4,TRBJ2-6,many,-,CASSERGAGANVLTF,TGTGCCAGCAGCGAAAGAGGGGCTGGGGCCAACGTCCTGACTTTC
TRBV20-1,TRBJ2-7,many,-,CSARPDSYEQYF,TGCAGTGCTAGGCCGGACAGCTACGAGCAGTACTTC
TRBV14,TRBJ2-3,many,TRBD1,CASSRYARTGNADTQYF,TGTGCCAGCAGCCGATACGCGAGGACAGGGAATGCAGATACGCAGTATTTT
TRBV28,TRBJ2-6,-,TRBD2,CASSFWTSGSSGANVLTF,TGTGCCAGCAGTTTCTGGACTAGCGGGAGCTCTGGGGCCAACGTCCTGACTTTC
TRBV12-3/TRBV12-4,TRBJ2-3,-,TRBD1,CASSPPTGSGTDTQYF,TGTGCCAGCAGTCCCCCGACAGGGTCTGGCACAGATACGCAGTATTTT
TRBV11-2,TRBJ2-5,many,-,CASSFRAFQETQYF,TGTGCCAGCAGTTTCAGGGCTTTCCAAGAGACCCAGTACTTC
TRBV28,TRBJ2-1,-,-,CASSTIRGGVIGQFF,TGTGCCAGCAGTACTATTCGGGGCGGGGTTATTGGGCAGTTCTTC
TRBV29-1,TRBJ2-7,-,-,CSVGLDEQYF,TGCAGCGTTGGGCTAGACGAGCAGTACTTC
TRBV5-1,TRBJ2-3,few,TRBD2,CASTSKAGGTDTQYF,TGCGCCAGCACCTCGAAAGCGGGGGGCACAGATACGCAGTATTTT
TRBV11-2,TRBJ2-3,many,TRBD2,CASSFGLAYTDTQYF,TGTGCCAGCAGCTTTGGACTAGCCTACACAGATACGCAGTATTTT
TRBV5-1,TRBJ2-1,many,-,CASSSLARGNEQFF,TGCGCCAGCAGCTCCCTAGCGAGGGGCAATGAGCAGTTCTTC
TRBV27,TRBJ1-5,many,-,CASSLTATYSNQPQHF,TGTGCCAGCAGTTTAACAGCAACTTATAGCAATCAGCCCCAGCATTTT
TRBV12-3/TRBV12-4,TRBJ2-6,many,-,CASLRGPSGANVLTF,TGTGCCAGCTTACGCGGGCCCTCTGGGGCCAACGTCCTGACTTTC
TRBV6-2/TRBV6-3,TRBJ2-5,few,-,CASDMNGVIETQYF,TGTGCCAGCGACATGAATGGGGTCATTGAGACCCAGTACTTC
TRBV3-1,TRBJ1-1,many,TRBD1,CASSLTDRVNTEAFF,TGTGCCAGCAGCCTTACCGACAGGGTGAACACTGAAGCTTTCTTT
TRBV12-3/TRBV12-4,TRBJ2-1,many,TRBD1,CAMGTGNHNEQFF,TGTGCCATGGGGACAGGGAACCACAATGAGCAGTTCTTC
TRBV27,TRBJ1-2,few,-,CASSFHHQTGLGYTF,TGTGCCAGCAGTTTCCACCACCAGACAGGTCTTGGCTACACCTTC
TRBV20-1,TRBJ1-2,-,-,CSATANYGYTF,TGCAGTGCAACCGCAAACTATGGCTACACCTTC
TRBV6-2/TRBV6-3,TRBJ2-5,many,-,CASRPYREETQYF,TGTGCCAGCAGACCCTACAGGGAAGAGACCCAGTACTTC
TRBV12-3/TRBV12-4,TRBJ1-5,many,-,CASSLGDSENQPQHF,TGTGCCAGCAGTTTAGGAGATAGCGAGAATCAGCCCCAGCATTTT
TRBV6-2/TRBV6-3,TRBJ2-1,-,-,CASSYSGGGDRFF,TGTGCCAGCAGTTACTCCGGTGGTGGGGATCGGTTCTTC
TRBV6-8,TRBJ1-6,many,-,CASSYDRCYNSPLHF,TGTGCCAGCAGTTATGATCGGTGCTATAATTCACCCCTCCACTTT
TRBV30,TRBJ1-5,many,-,CAWSKGIIYSNQPQHF,TGTGCCTGGAGTAAAGGAATCATTTATAGCAATCAGCCCCAGCATTTT
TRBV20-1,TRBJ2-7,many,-,CSARRSGILYEQYF,TGCAGTGCTAGACGCTCAGGGATATTGTACGAGCAGTACTTC
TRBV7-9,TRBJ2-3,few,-,CASSFPLRRVGEDTQYF,TGTGCCAGCAGCTTCCCCCTAAGAAGGGTAGGGGAAGATACGCAGTATTTT
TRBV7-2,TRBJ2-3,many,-,CASSSLGGPSTDTQYF,TGTGCCAGCAGCTCGTTGGGGGGGCCAAGCACAGATACGCAGTATTTT
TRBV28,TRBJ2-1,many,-,CASSLSTRWSSQFF,TGTGCCAGCAGTTTATCCACCCGGTGGTCTTCACAGTTCTTC
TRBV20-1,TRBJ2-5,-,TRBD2,CSDRGTSGGQAETQYF,TGCAGTGACCGGGGGACTAGCGGGGGGCAGGCAGAGACCCAGTACTTC
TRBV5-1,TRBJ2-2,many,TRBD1,CASSTGGGTGELFF,TGCGCCAGCAGCACAGGGGGCGGAACCGGGGAGCTGTTTTTT
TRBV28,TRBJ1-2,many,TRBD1,CASSRPGQGVWGYTF,TGTGCCAGCAGTCGCCCGGGACAGGGGGTGTGGGGCTACACCTTC
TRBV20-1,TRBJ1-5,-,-,CSASPQGGQPQHF,TGCAGTGCTAGTCCACAGGGCGGTCAGCCCCAGCATTTT
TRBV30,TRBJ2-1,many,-,CAWTPPNNEQFF,TGTGCCTGGACTCCCCCAAACAATGAGCAGTTCTTC
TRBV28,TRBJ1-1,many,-,CASSPPLVEGRAFF,TGTGCCAGCAGTCCCCCCCTGGTGGAGGGTCGAGCTTTCTTT
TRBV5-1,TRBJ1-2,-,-,CASSLEGHPSSYGYTF,TGCGCCAGCAGCTTGGAAGGACATCCTAGCTCCTATGGCTACACCTTC
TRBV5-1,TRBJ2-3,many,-,CASSFLANSDTQYF,TGCGCCAGCAGCTTCTTGGCTAATTCAGATACGCAGTATTTT
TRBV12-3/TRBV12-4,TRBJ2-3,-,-,CASSLAVFSPDTQYF,TGTGCCAGCAGTTTAGCGGTGTTTTCCCCAGATACGCAGTATTTT
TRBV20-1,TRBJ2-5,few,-,CSARAADSQETQYF,TGCAGTGCTAGAGCCGCGGACAGCCAAGAGACCCAGTACTTC
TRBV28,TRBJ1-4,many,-,CASSLWANEKLFF,TGTGCCAGCAGTTTATGGGCAAATGAAAAACTGTTTTTT
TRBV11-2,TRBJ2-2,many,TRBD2,CASSFGLADHTGELFF,TGTGCCAGCAGCTTTGGACTAGCGGATCACACCGGGGAGCTGTTTTTT
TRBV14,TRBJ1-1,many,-,CASSLRPGFMNTEAFF,TGTGCCAGCAGCCTCCGACCGGGTTTTATGAACACTGAAGCTTTCTTT
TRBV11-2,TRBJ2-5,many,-,CASSSRAAQYF,TGTGCCAGCAGCTCCAGGGCGGCCCAGTACTTC
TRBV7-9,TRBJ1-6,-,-,CASSLEDGSSYNSPLHF,TGTGCCAGCAGCTTAGAGGATGGGAGCTCCTATAATTCACCCCTCCACTTT
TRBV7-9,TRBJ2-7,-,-,CASSLILGGGGPYEQYF,TGTGCCAGCAGCTTAATTTTAGGGGGGGGGGGGCCCTACGAGCAGTACTTC
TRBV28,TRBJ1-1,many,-,CASSLWEGQPIEAFF,TGTGCCAGCAGTTTATGGGAAGGACAGCCCATCGAAGCTTTCTTT